The clone carrying this T cell receptor (beta chain) was counted only a few times. The antigen remains undetermined. TCRdb reanalysed the 5' RACE reads using MiXCR and keeps one entry per CDR3 protein. The profile shows 1.5 million to 2 million distinct CDR3 sequences, under 35% of them singletons. The data were obtained in a study of identical twins. Study findings and constraints: Sequences that were beta out-of-frame showed weaker excess twin sharing. Findings came from cross-sectional statistics, without long-term follow-up of donors. Modeled out-of-frame TCR alpha sharing in monozygotic twins fell below observed levels.

The CDR3 spans 13 residues. Looked up from germline, CDR1 is SGHTA and CDR2 is FQGNSA. Trimming took 6 bases from V and 8 from J; bases not matched to a gene: 4. The sample was cord blood. This rearrangement joins TRBV7-2 to TRBJ1-4; 9 positions match TRBD1. The receptor comes from a newborn girl in good health. The chain's CDR3 is CASRPGQGEKLFF. The CDR3 nucleotides are TGTGCCAGCAGACCGGGACAGGGCGAAAAACTGTTTTTT.